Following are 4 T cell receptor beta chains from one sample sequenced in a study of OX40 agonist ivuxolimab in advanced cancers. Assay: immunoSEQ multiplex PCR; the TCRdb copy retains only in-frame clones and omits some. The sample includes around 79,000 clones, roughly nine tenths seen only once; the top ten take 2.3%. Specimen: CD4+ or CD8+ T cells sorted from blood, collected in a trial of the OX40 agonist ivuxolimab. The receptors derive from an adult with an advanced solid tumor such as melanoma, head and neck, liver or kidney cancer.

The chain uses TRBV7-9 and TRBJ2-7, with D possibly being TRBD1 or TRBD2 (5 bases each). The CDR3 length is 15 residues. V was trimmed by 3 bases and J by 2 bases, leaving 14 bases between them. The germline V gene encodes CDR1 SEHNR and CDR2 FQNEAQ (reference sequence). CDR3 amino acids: CASSLGDLSPYEQYF. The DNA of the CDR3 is TGTGCCAGCAGCTTGGGGGACCTAAGTCCCTACGAGCAGTACTTC.

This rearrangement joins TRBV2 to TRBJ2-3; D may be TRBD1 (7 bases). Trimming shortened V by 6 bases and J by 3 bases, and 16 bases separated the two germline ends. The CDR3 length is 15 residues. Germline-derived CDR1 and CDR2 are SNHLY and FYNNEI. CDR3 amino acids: CASRLGGGRTDTQYF. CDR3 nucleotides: TGTGCCAGCAGGCTTGGAGGGGGCAGGACAGATACGCAGTATTTT. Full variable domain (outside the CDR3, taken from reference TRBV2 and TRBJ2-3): EPEVTQTPSHQVTQMGQEVILRCVPISNHLYFYWYRQILGQKVEFLVSFYNNEISEKSEIFDDQFSVERPDGSNFTLKIRSTKLEDSAMYFCASRLGGGRTDTQYFGPGTRLTVL.

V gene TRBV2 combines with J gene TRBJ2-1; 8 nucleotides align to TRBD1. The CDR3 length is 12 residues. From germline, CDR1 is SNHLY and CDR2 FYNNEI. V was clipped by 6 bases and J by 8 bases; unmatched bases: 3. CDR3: CASRGQGHEQFF. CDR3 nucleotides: TGTGCCAGCAGAGGACAGGGTCATGAGCAGTTCTTC.

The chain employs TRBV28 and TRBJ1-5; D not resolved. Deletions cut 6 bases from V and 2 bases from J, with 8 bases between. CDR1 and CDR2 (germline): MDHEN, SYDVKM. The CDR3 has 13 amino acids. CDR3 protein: CASRSGGNQPQHF. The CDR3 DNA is TGTGCCAGCAGGTCGGGTGGCAATCAGCCCCAGCATTTT.